This TCR beta chain was identified in a study of blood T cell repertoires in COVID-19. The overall study: Donors in the United States, Italy and Spain gave samples during acute or convalescent COVID-19. The cDNA or gDNA used as material had been derived from T cells, B-cell-depleted T cells, or PBMCs.

The V and J ends lost 5 bases and 6 bases respectively, with 14 bases between them. The CDR3 loop spans 13 amino acids. Germline values: CDR1 SGHNT, CDR2 YYREEE (reference sequence). Under the authors' procedure: Researchers report that nucleated cell counts were estimated from reference gene primer amplification. The assay was immunoSEQ multiplex PCR, and TCRdb's table has in-frame clones only and misses some. The V and J calls and clone size were taken over from that table, and D and trimming were inferred from the DNA. This table holds tens of thousands of clones, 80% to 90% found once. This sequence was found in a man in his fifties or sixties with active COVID-19. This sequence joins TRBV5-4 and TRBJ1-2; D is possibly TRBD1 (6 bases). Specimen: peripheral blood. In nucleotides, the CDR3 is TGTGCCAGCAGGACACAGGGCGAGGATGGCTACACCTTC. It is translated as CASRTQGEDGYTF.